The clone carrying this T cell receptor (beta chain) was observed many times. The sample is drawn from a study of T-cell reconstitution after alpha-beta-depleted transplantation in children. It was with unique molecular identifiers that the TCRbeta library was prepared. TCRdb reprocessed the PCR reads via MiXCR and lists one record per CDR3 protein. This table holds about 610,000 distinct CDR3 sequences, over 9.5% found once. This CDR3 contains 13 residues. From germline, CDR1 is DFQATT and CDR2 SNEGSKA (reference sequence). After removal of 2 bases from V and 4 bases from J, the junction contained 4 bases not matched to a gene.

The sample was PBMCs from the stem cell graft donor, taken from the stem cell graft. This clonotype originated in a human donor who donated a stem cell graft to a child with acute myeloid leukemia. The genes are TRBV20-1 and TRBJ1-1, with 7 nucleotides matching TRBD1. The CDR3 bases are TGCAGTGCTAGAAAGGGGGCCCTCACTGAAGCTTTCTTT. It codes for CSARKGALTEAFF.